Sequencing of this TCR beta chain was carried out in a study of T cells after yellow fever vaccination. Study-wide context: Fractions containing few cells were prepared with SMART-Seq v4 Ultra Low Input.

CDR1 and CDR2 (germline): SGHDT, YYEEEE. The V segment lost 7 bases and the J segment 4 bases; nucleotides outside the gene matches: 6. This CDR3 spans 14 amino acids. 5'RACE template switching generated TCR cDNA, adding a universal primer site and UMIs. One entry per CDR3 protein, called by TCRdb with MiXCR from the 5' RACE reads. The sample carries some 300,000 distinct CDR3 sequences, about 10% recorded once. This clonotype was observed at least ten times. The antigen is not known. General study points: Abundant clonotypes (contaminants from the bulk population) could be present in FACS-sorted repertoires. Among primary-vaccination clones, most reappeared after the booster, at roughly 96% for CD4 and about 90% for CD8.

The receptor was isolated from a man between 18 and 29 years old who received the YFV17D yellow fever vaccine. The specimen comprised CD4+ T cells sorted from PBMCs, sampled 45 days after the yellow fever booster vaccination. The V and J genes are TRBV5-6 and TRBJ1-1; 11 positions agree with TRBD1. CDR3 in amino acids: CASDWTGGITEAFF. The DNA of the CDR3 is TGTGCCAGCGACTGGACAGGGGGCATCACTGAAGCTTTCTTT. Using reference TRBV5-6 and TRBJ1-1 for the parts outside the CDR3, the full variable domain is DAGVTQSPTHLIKTRGQQVTLRCSPKSGHDTVSWYQQALGQGPQFIFQYYEEEERQRGNFPDRFSGHQFPNYSSELNVNALLLGDSALYLCASDWTGGITEAFFGQGTRLTVV.